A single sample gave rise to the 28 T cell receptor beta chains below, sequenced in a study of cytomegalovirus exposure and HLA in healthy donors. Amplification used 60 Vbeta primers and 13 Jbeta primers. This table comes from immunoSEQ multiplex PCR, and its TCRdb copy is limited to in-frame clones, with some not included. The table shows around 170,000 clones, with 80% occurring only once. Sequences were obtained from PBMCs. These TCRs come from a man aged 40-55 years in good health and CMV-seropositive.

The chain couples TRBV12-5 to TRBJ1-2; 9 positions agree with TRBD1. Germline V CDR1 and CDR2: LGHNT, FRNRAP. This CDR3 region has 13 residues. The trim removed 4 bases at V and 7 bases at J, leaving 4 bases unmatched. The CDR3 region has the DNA TGTGCTAGTGGTTGGGGACAGGGAGGTGGCTACACCTTC. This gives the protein CASGWGQGGGYTF.

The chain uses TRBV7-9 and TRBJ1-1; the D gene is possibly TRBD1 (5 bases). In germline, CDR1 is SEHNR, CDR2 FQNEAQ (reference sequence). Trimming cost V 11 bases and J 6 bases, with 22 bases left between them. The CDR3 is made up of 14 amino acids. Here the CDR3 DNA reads TGTGCCGGCGGAGACACCGGATGGGGGGCTGAAGCTTTCTTT. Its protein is CAGGDTGWGAEAFF.

The CDR3 is CASSSQAYSTGELFF. The CDR3 DNA reads as TGTGCCAGCAGCTCGCAGGCTTACAGCACCGGGGAGCTGTTTTTT. This chain links TRBV7-8 with TRBJ2-2; D remains ambiguous. The CDR3 runs to 15 residues. In germline, CDR1 is SGHVS, CDR2 FQNEAQ. The V end was cut by 4 bases, the J end by 4 bases, with 13 bases between.

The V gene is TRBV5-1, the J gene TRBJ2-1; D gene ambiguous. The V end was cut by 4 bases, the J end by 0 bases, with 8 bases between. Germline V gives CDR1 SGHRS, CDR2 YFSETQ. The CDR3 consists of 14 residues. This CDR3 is CASSVPGSYNEQFF. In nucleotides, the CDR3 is TGCGCCAGCAGCGTCCCAGGCTCCTACAATGAGCAGTTCTTC.

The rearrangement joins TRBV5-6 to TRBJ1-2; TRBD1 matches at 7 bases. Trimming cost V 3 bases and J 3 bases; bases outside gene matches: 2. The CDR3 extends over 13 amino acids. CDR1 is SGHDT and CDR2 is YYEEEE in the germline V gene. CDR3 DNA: TGTGCCAGCAGCTGGGACAGACACTATGGCTACACCTTC. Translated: CASSWDRHYGYTF.

The CDR3 loop is CASSLRRSGGASYNEQFF. The CDR3 bases are TGTGCCAGCAGCTTAAGGAGGAGCGGGGGGGCGTCCTACAATGAGCAGTTCTTC. This chain joins TRBV7-2 and TRBJ2-1; TRBD2 matches at 10 bases. This CDR3 comprises 18 residues. Germline V gene data show CDR1 as SGHTA and CDR2 as FQGNSA. The V and J ends lost 2 bases and 1 base, in that order; junction bases with no gene match: 8.

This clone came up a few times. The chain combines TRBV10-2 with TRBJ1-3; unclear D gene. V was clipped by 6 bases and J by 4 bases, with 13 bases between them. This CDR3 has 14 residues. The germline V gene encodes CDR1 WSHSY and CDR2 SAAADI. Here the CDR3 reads CASRPPHRGNTIYF. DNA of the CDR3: TGCGCCAGCAGACCCCCGCACCGGGGAAACACCATATATTTT.

The CDR3: CASSARGDGYTF. The CDR3 bases are TGTGCCAGCAGCGCACGGGGGGATGGCTACACCTTC. The chain employs TRBV13 and TRBJ1-2; a possible D gene is TRBD1 (5 bases). Trimming cost V 5 bases and J 6 bases, with 10 bases left between them. The CDR3 is 12 residues long. Germline CDR1 PRHDT, CDR2 FYEKMQ (reference sequence).

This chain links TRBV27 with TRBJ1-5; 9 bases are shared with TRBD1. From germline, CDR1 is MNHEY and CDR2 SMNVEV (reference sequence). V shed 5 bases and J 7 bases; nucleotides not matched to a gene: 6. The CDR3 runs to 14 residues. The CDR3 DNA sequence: TGTGCCAGCAGTCGCCTCACAGGGGGCCAGCCCCAGCATTTT. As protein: CASSRLTGGQPQHF.

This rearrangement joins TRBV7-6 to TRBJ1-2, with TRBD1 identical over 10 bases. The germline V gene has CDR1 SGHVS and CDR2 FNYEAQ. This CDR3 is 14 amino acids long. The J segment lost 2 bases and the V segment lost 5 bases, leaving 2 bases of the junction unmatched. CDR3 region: CASSRDRGNYGYTF. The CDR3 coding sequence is TGTGCCAGCAGCCGGGACAGGGGAAACTATGGCTACACCTTC. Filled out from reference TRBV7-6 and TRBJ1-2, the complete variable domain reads GAGVSQSPRYKVTKRGQDVALRCDPISGHVSLYWYRQALGQGPEFLTYFNYEAQQDKSGLPNDRFSAERPEGSISTLTIQRTEQRDSAMYRCASSRDRGNYGYTFGSGTRLTVV.

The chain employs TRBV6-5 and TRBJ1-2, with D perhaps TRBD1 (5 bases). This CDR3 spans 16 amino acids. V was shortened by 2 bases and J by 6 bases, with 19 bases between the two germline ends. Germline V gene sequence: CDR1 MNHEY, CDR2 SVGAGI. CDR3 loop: CASSYGQGGTVHGYTF. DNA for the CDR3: TGTGCCAGCAGTTACGGGCAGGGAGGCACGGTTCATGGCTACACCTTC.

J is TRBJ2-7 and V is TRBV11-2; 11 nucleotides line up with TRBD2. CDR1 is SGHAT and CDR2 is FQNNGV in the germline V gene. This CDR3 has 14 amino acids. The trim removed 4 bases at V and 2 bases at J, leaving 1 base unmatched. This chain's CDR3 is CASSYSGGAYEQYF. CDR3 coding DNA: TGTGCCAGCAGCTATAGCGGGGGGGCCTACGAGCAGTACTTC.

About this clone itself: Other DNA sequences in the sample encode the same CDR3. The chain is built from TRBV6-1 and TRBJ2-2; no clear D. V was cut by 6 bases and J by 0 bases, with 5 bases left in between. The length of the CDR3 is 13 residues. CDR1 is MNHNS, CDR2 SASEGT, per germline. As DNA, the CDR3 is TGTGCCAGCAGCCAGTCGAACACCGGGGAGCTGTTTTTT. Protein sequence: CASSQSNTGELFF.

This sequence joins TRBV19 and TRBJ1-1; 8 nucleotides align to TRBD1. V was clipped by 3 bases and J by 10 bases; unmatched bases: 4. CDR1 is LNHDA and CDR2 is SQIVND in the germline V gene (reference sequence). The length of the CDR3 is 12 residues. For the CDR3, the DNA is TGTGCCAGTAGTATCCACAGGGGGGCAGCTTTCTTT. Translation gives CASSIHRGAAFF.

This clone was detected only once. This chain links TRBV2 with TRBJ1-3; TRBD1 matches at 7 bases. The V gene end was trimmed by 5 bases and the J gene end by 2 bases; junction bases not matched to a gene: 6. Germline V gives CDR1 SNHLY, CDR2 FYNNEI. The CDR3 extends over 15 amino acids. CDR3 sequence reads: CASSLYTGAGNTIYF. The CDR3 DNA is TGTGCCAGCAGTCTCTATACAGGGGCTGGAAACACCATATATTTT.

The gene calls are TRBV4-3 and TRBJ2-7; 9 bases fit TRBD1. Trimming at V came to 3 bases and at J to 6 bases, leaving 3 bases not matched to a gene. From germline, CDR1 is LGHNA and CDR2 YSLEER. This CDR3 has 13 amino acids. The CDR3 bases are TGCGCCAGCAGCCATTACAGGGGGCGCGAGCAGTACTTC. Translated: CASSHYRGREQYF.

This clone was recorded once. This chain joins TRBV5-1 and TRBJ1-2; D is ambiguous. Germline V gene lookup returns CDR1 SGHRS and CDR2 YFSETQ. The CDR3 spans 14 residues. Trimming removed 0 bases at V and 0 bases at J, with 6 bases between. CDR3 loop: CASSLDTTNYGYTF. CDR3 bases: TGCGCCAGCAGCTTGGACACAACTAACTATGGCTACACCTTC.

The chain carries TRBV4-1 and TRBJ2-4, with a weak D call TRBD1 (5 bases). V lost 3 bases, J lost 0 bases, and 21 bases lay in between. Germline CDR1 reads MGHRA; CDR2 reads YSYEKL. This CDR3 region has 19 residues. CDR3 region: CASSHLQPPDTEAKNIQYF. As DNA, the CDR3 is TGCGCCAGCAGCCATCTGCAACCCCCGGACACCGAAGCCAAAAACATTCAGTACTTC.

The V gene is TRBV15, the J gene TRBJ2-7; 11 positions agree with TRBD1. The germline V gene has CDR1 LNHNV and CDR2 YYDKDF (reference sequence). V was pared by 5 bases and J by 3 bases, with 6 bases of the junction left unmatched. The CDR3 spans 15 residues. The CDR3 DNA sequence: TGTGCCACCAGCGGACCCGGGACAGGGGGCTACGAGCAGTACTTC. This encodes CATSGPGTGGYEQYF.

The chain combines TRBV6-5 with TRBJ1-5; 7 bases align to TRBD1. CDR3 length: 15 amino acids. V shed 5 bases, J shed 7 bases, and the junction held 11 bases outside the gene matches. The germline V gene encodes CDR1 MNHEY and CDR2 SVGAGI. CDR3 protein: CASSTGTGERQPQHF. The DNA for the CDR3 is TGTGCCAGCAGTACGGGCACAGGGGAACGGCAGCCCCAGCATTTT.

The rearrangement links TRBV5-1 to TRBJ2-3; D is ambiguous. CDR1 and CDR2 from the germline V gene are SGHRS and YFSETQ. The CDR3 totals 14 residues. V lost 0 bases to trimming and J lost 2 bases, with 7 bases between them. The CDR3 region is CASSLVQVTDTQYF. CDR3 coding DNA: TGCGCCAGCAGCTTGGTTCAGGTCACAGATACGCAGTATTTT.

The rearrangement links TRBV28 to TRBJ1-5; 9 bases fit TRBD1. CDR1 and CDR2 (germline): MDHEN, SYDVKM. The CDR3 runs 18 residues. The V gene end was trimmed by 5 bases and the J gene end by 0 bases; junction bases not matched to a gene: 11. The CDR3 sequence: CASSSATGGTFSNQPQHF. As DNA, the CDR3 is TGTGCCAGCAGTAGCGCGACAGGGGGGACCTTTAGCAATCAGCCCCAGCATTTT.

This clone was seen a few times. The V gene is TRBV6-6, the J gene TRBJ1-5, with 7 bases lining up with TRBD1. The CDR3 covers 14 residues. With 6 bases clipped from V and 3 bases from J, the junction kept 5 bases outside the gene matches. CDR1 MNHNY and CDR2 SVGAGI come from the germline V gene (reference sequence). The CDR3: CASSQQGNNQPQHF. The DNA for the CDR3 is TGTGCCAGCAGCCAACAGGGGAACAATCAGCCCCAGCATTTT.

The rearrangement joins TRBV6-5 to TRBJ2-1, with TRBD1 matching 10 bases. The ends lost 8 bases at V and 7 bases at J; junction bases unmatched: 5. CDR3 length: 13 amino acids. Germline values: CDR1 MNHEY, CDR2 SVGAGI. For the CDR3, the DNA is TGTGCCAGCCATCGACAGGGGGCGAATGAGCAGTTCTTC. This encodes CASHRQGANEQFF.

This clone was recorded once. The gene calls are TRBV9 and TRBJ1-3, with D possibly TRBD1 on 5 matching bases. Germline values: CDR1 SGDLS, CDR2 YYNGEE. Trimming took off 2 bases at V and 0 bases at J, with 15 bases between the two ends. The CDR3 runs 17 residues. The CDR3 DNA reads TGTGCCAGCAGCGTGGAGTCGGCAGGGCTCTCTGGAAACACCATATATTTT. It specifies CASSVESAGLSGNTIYF. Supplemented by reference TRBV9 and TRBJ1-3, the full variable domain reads DSGVTQTPKHLITATGQRVTLRCSPRSGDLSVYWYQQSLDQGLQFLIQYYNGEERAKGNILERFSAQQFPDLHSELNLSSLELGDSALYFCASSVESAGLSGNTIYFGEGSWLTVV.

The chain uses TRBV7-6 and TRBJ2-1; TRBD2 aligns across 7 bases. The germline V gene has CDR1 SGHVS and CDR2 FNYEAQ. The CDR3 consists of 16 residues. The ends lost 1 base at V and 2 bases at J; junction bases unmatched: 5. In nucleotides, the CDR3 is TGTGCCAGCAGCTTAGTTCGAGCGGGGCCCTACAATGAGCAGTTCTTC. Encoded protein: CASSLVRAGPYNEQFF.

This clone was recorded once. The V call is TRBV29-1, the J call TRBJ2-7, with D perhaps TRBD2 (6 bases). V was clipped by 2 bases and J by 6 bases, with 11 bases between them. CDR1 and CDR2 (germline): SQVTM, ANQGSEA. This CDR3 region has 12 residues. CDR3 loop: CSVEKGGPEQYF. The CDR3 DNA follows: TGCAGCGTTGAAAAGGGAGGTCCCGAGCAGTACTTC.

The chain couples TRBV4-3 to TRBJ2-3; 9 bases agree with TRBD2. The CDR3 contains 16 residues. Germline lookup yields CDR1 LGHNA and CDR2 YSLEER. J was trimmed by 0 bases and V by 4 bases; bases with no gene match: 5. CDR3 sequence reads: CASSLNSGGSTDTQYF. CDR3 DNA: TGCGCCAGCAGCCTCAATAGCGGGGGAAGCACAGATACGCAGTATTTT.